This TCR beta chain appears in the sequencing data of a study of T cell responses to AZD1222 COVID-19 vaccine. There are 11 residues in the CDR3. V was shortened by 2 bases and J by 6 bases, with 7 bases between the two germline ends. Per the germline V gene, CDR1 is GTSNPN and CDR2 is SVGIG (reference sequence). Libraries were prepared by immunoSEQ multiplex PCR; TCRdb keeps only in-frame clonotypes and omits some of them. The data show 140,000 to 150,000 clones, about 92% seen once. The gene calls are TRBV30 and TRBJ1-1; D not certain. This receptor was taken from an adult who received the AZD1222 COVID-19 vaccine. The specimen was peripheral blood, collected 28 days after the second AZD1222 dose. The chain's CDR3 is CAWSFESEAFF. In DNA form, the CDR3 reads TGTGCCTGGAGTTTTGAGTCTGAAGCTTTCTTT.